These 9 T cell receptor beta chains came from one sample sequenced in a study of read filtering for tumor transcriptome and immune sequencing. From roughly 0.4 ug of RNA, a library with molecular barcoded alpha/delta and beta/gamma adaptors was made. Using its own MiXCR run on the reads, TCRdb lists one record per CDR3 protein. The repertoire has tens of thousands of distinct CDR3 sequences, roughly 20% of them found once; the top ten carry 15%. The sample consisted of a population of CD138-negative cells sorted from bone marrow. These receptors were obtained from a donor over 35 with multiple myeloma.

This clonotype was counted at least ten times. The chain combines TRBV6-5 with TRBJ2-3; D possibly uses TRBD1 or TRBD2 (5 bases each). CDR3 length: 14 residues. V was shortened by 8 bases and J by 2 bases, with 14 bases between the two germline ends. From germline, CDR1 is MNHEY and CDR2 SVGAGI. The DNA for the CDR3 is TGTGCCAGCCGGACGGTCGGGGCCACAGATACGCAGTATTTT. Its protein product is CASRTVGATDTQYF.

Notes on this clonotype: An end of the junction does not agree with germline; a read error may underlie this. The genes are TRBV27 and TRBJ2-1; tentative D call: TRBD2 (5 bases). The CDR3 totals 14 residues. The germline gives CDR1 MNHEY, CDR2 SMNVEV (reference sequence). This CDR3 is CASTRELGYNEQFF. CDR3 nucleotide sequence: TGTGCCAGCACAAGGGAACTAGGCTACAACGAGCAGTTCTTC.

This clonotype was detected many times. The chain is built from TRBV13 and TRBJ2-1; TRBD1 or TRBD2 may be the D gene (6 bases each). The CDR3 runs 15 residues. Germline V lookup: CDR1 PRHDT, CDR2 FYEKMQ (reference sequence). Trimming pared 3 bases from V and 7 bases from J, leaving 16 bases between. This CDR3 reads CASSLRRERGNEQFF. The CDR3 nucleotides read TGTGCCAGCAGCTTGAGGAGGGAAAGGGGGAATGAGCAGTTCTTC.

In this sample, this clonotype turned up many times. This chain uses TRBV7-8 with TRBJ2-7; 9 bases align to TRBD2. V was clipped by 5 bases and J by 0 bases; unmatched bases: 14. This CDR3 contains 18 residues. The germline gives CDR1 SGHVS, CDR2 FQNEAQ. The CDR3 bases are TGTGCCAGCAGCCAGGCCGGACTAGCGCTATCAAGCTCCTACGAGCAGTACTTC. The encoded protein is CASSQAGLALSSSYEQYF. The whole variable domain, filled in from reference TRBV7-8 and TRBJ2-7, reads GAGVSQSPRYKVAKRGQDVALRCDPISGHVSLFWYQQALGQGPEFLTYFQNEAQLDKSGLPSDRFFAERPEGSVSTLKIQRTQQEDSAVYLCASSQAGLALSSSYEQYFGPGTRLTVT.

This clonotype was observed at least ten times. The CDR3 nucleotides are TGTGCCAGCAACCTGGGCAATCAGCCCCAGCATTTT. It yields the protein CASNLGNQPQHF. The genes are TRBV12-3 or TRBV12-4 and TRBJ1-5; no reliable D call. V was cut by 7 bases and J by 2 bases, with 6 bases left in between. This CDR3 comprises 12 residues.

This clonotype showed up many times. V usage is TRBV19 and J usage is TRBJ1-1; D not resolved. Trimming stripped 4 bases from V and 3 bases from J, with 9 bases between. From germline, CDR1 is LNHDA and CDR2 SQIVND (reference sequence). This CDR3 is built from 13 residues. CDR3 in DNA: TGTGCCAGTAGTACGCGGTGGGACACTGAAGCTTTCTTT. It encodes CASSTRWDTEAFF.

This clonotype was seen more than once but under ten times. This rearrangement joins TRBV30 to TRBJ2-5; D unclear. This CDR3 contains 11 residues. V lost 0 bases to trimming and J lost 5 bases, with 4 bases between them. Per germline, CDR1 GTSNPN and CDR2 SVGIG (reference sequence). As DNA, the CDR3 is TGTGCCTGGAGTGTACGGGAGACCCAGTACTTC. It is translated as CAWSVRETQYF.

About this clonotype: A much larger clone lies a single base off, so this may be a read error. The CDR3 reads CASSYVTGIDGYAF. In DNA, the CDR3 is TGTGCCAGCAGTTACGTGACAGGGATCGATGGCTACGCCTTC. The chain has TRBV6-2 or TRBV6-3 and TRBJ1-2, with 7 nucleotides matching TRBD1. This CDR3 is 14 amino acids long. Germline V lookup: CDR1 MNHEY, CDR2 SVGEGT.

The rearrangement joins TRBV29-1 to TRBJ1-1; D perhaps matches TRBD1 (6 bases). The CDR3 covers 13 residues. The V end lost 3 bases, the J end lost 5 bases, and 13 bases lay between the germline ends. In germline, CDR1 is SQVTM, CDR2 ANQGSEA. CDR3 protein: CSVEQGRDTEAFF. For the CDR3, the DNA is TGCAGCGTTGAGCAGGGGCGGGATACTGAAGCTTTCTTT.